The T cell receptor (beta chain) described here comes from a study of regulatory T cells in long-lasting Graves disease. Study results and limitations: Researchers reported studying only peripheral blood, not thyroid tissue. Persistent cases favored TRBV28, TRBJ1-2 and TRBJ2-5.

According to the study, TCR beta libraries were built with iRepertoire HTBI primers and CDR3-region Arm-PCR. TCRdb re-derived calls from the multiplex PCR reads in MiXCR, one entry per CDR3 protein. The table lists about 470,000 distinct CDR3 sequences, roughly 20% of them singletons. Trimming removed 3 bases from V and 3 bases from J; junction bases left unmatched: 9. From germline, CDR1 is SGHKS and CDR2 YYEKEE (reference sequence). The CDR3 totals 15 residues. The time point is: persistent/refractory GD, antithyroid drugs over 5 years with positive TRAb. The TCR library was made from RNA extracted from PBMCs. Graves' disease diagnoses used American Thyroid Association guidelines. Concerning this clonotype itself: Its antigen is not known.

This receptor was taken from a female donor with Graves disease. The sample in question was peripheral blood mononuclear cells (PBMCs), obtained when the disease was refractory, from a patient treated with antithyroid drugs. The chain uses TRBV5-5 and TRBJ2-7; 7 positions agree with TRBD2. The CDR3 sequence: CASSSPCGSIYEQYF. For the CDR3, the DNA is TGTGCCAGCAGCTCCCCCTGCGGGAGTATCTACGAGCAGTACTTC.